This section outlines one T cell receptor beta chain sequence together with its context. It lacks a known antigen. One base away there is no much larger clone; base qualities are not given. The germline V gene (reference sequence) gives CDR1 as MNHEY and CDR2 as SMNVEV. Inclusive of the bounding cysteine and phenylalanine, the CDR3 is 14 residues long. Only the CDR3 DNA stays, 42 bases, in frame from base 1. Germline trimming: 6 bases from V, 4 bases from J; junction bases outside gene matches: 6. Library preparation employed the immunoSEQ multiplex PCR assay. Processing in the source paper ran as follows. A statistical classification framework was developed to diagnose cytomegalovirus status using the catalog of TCR beta chain sequences. TCRdb re-hosts the immuneACCESS table, in-frame sequences only. Its copies lack some clones; in the studies checked, an unresolved V gene accounts for under half of them, and the cause for the rest is not known. D and trimming were read from the DNA, whereas the V and J calls and clone size are those reported in that table. The sample table shows some 120,000 clones, and about 90% are seen once. About 2.1% of the sample is in the top ten clones.

The sample belongs to a study of cytomegalovirus exposure and HLA in healthy donors listed by TCRdb under 2017. Background for the entire study: A later analysis indicated that the 110 or so validation repertoires were generated on the platform also employed for the approximately 700 repertoires of the first cohort. The study aimed to test whether cataloging public T cell receptors could reveal signatures of past pathogen exposure. Along with the roughly 670-subject first cohort, a separate validation cohort of approximately 110 different subjects was used. To predict cytomegalovirus infection status, the study combined high-throughput TCR immunosequencing, statistical association of individual TCRs with disease status, and machine learning. The research as a whole found: In the study, approximately 150 TCR beta chains were listed as associated with cytomegalovirus. The classifier was reported to diagnose cytomegalovirus status with high specificity and sensitivity in both the original cohort and the validation cohort. All 120 or so repertoires were used to score co-occurrence in the validation cohort in a later analysis, because that analysis had no HLA typing for the cohort. The authors suggested that the approach could potentially be generalized to other disease states and immunological phenotypes. A few of the identified cytomegalovirus-associated TCR beta chains were confirmed in vitro to be specific for cytomegalovirus antigens. Of the cluster scores, roughly 95% were above 0 in a later analysis, which found that TCRs clustered in the first cohort also tended to co-occur in the approximately 130 validation repertoires. Most TCR sequences were seen in very few donors, while some public TCRs were found in many individuals.

The donors belonged to the validation cohort of over a hundred subjects, which was separate from the approximately 610-subject first cohort. The TCR was taken from a young woman in good health and CMV-seronegative. Specimen: PBMCs. The chain links TRBV27 with TRBJ1-5, with 7 bases in between that match TRBD1. This receptor has the CDR3 CASRRTGPNQPQHF. The nucleotide sequence reads as follows: TGTGCCAGCAGGAGGACAGGCCCTAATCAGCCCCAGCATTTT.